Presented here are 22 T cell receptor beta chains from one specimen sequenced in a study of shared clonotypes between healthy human individuals. The data were produced by immunoSEQ multiplex PCR, yet TCRdb's version contains in-frame clones alone and is incomplete. Of about 2.4 million clones in the sample, over 85% were seen once. The sequencing input was naive CD4+ T cells from PBMCs. Subset noted: CD45RA+ positively selected. The receptors here all came from a man younger than 30 in good health. Some clones in this sample may be carry-over from other donors' samples.

V usage is TRBV5-6 and J usage is TRBJ2-1, with D unresolved. Germline V gives CDR1 SGHDT, CDR2 YYEEEE. This CDR3 has 15 residues. Between the trimmed V and J ends, which lost 0 bases and 6 bases, there was a span of 13 bases. CDR3 sequence reads: CASSLGAAGFNEQFF. CDR3 DNA sequence: TGTGCCAGCAGCTTGGGCGCAGCCGGCTTCAATGAGCAGTTCTTC.

The chain joins TRBV7-9 to TRBJ1-3, with a tentative D call TRBD1 (5 bases). V was trimmed by 0 bases and J by 0 bases, leaving 9 bases between them. There are 16 residues in the CDR3. Germline-derived CDR1 and CDR2 are SEHNR and FQNEAQ (reference sequence). CDR3 loop: CASSLAGPPSGNTIYF. CDR3 in DNA: TGTGCCAGCAGCTTAGCGGGGCCTCCCTCTGGAAACACCATATATTTT.

The chain links TRBV5-6 to TRBJ2-5; 7 bases are a match to TRBD1. Near its end, the DNA agrees better with TRBJ2-7, so the J call may be wrong. Germline CDR1 reads SGHDT; CDR2 reads YYEEEE. The CDR3 runs 14 residues. The CDR3 bases are TGTGCCAGCGTAAGACAGGGTGTCTCCTACGAGCAGTACTTC. Residues: CASVRQGVSYEQYF.

J is TRBJ1-2 and V is TRBV28; D ambiguous. V dropped 5 bases and J dropped 0 bases, with 13 bases sitting between them. CDR1 and CDR2 from the germline V gene are MDHEN and SYDVKM. CDR3 length: 15 residues. The DNA for the CDR3 is TGTGCCAGCAGTAAAGTGGATGCCGCTAACTATGGCTACACCTTC. This encodes CASSKVDAANYGYTF.

The chain employs TRBV6-4 and TRBJ2-3; D could derive from TRBD1 or TRBD2 (6 bases each). V gave up 0 bases and J gave up 5 bases, with 15 bases separating them. The CDR3 length is 16 residues. CDR1 is MRHNA, CDR2 SNTAGT, per germline. Written as DNA, the CDR3 is TGTGCCAGCAGTGACTCCGGCTTAGGGGGGCAAGATACGCAGTATTTT. Amino acids: CASSDSGLGGQDTQYF.

This chain uses TRBV28 with TRBJ2-7; 10 nucleotides align to TRBD1. The J segment lost 2 bases and the V segment lost 6 bases, leaving 7 bases of the junction unmatched. In germline, CDR1 is MDHEN, CDR2 SYDVKM. This CDR3 has 15 residues. CDR3 nucleotides: TGTGCCAGCAGAACTGACAGGGGGCACCCCTACGAGCAGTACTTC. It codes for CASRTDRGHPYEQYF.

The rearrangement uses TRBV11-1 and TRBJ2-1, with TRBD2 matching over 10 bases. The V gene's germline CDR1 is SGHAT and CDR2 FQDESV (reference sequence). Trimming took 2 bases from V and 4 from J; bases not matched to a gene: 5. The CDR3 loop spans 16 amino acids. The CDR3 nucleotides are TGTGCCAGCAGCTTAAGCGGGAGGGCCAGGTACAATGAGCAGTTCTTC. It yields the protein CASSLSGRARYNEQFF.

The chain links TRBV6-5 to TRBJ1-2; D is perhaps TRBD1 (5 bases). Germline CDR1 reads MNHEY; CDR2 reads SVGAGI. There are 14 residues in the CDR3. V dropped 6 bases and J dropped 3 bases, with 14 bases sitting between them. The CDR3 reads CASSRGLEDYGYTF. The CDR3 nucleotides are TGTGCCAGCAGCCGGGGACTCGAGGACTATGGCTACACCTTC.

The chain is built from TRBV6-1 and TRBJ1-1, with a possible D match to TRBD1 (5 bases). The CDR3 is made up of 14 amino acids. Germline CDR1 MNHNS, CDR2 SASEGT. V lost 6 bases to trimming and J lost 0 bases, with 11 bases between them. CDR3 nucleotides: TGTGCCAGCAGCTGGGGGACGATGAACACTGAAGCTTTCTTT. Its protein product is CASSWGTMNTEAFF.

The rearrangement uses TRBV19 and TRBJ2-7; possibly TRBD1 for D (5 bases). V lost 1 base to trimming and J lost 5 bases, with 15 bases between them. This CDR3 has 15 amino acids. Germline CDR1 LNHDA, CDR2 SQIVND (reference sequence). Here the CDR3 DNA reads TGTGCCAGTAGTATAGGGCCAGGGTGGGTCAACGAGCAGTACTTC. It specifies CASSIGPGWVNEQYF.

This chain joins TRBV25-1 and TRBJ1-1; D remains unclear. V was trimmed by 3 bases and J by 4 bases, leaving 15 bases between them. Germline CDR1 MGHDK, CDR2 SYGVNS. The CDR3 sequence is 15 residues long. Here the CDR3 reads CASSDLMGDFTEAFF. The CDR3 bases are TGTGCCAGCAGTGACTTGATGGGCGATTTCACTGAAGCTTTCTTT.

This chain uses TRBV27 with TRBJ1-2, with D perhaps TRBD1 (5 bases). The CDR3 totals 14 residues. Trimming took off 1 base at V and 7 bases at J, with 13 bases between the two ends. CDR1 and CDR2 (germline): MNHEY, SMNVEV (reference sequence). The CDR3, as DNA: TGTGCCAGCAGTTTATACAGGCGTGGGACTGGCTACACCTTC. It is translated as CASSLYRRGTGYTF.

This clone appeared a single time. This chain uses TRBV5-1 with TRBJ2-4; D is unresolved. The CDR3 runs to 15 residues. Germline assignment: CDR1 SGHRS and CDR2 YFSETQ. The ends were cut back, 1 base at V and 0 bases at J, with 8 bases in the middle. The CDR3 sequence is CASSLSSVAKNIQYF. The CDR3 DNA sequence: TGCGCCAGCAGCTTGTCGTCGGTAGCCAAAAACATTCAGTACTTC.

The V and J genes are TRBV15 and TRBJ2-5, with 7 bases matching TRBD2. This CDR3 has 15 amino acids. The V gene end was trimmed by 0 bases and the J gene end by 2 bases; junction bases not matched to a gene: 3. CDR1 and CDR2 (germline): LNHNV, YYDKDF (reference sequence). The DNA of the CDR3 is TGTGCCACCAGCAGAGACATGGGAGGGCAAGAGACCCAGTACTTC. Translating it yields CATSRDMGGQETQYF.

The gene calls are TRBV4-2 and TRBJ2-2; 13 bases agree with TRBD2. The CDR3 spans 19 residues. CDR1 is LGHNA and CDR2 is YNFKEQ in the germline V gene. V lost 0 bases, J lost 4 bases, and 8 bases stayed unmatched. The CDR3 region has the DNA TGTGCCAGCAGCCAAGATATCACTAGCGGGAGGGCCCTCACCGGGGAGCTGTTTTTT. Its protein is CASSQDITSGRALTGELFF.

This clone was detected only once. The chain joins TRBV19 to TRBJ2-1; either TRBD1 or TRBD2 may fit D (5 bases each). Germline V CDR1 and CDR2: LNHDA, SQIVND (reference sequence). CDR3 size: 11 residues. V was shortened by 7 bases and J by 14 bases, with 15 bases between the two germline ends. The DNA for the CDR3 is TGTGCCAGTACCCTCGGGGCTTATGAGTTCTTC. Translation gives CASTLGAYEFF.

This chain joins TRBV27 and TRBJ1-2, with 10 bases identical to TRBD1. The CDR3 consists of 16 residues. Germline assignment: CDR1 MNHEY and CDR2 SMNVEV (reference sequence). After removal of 5 bases from V and 0 bases from J, the junction contained 6 bases not matched to a gene. CDR3 protein: CASSPGTGAANYGYTF. The CDR3 coding sequence is TGTGCCAGCAGTCCCGGGACAGGGGCCGCTAACTATGGCTACACCTTC.

The J gene is TRBJ2-1, the V gene TRBV7-2, with D perhaps being TRBD1 or TRBD2 (5 bases each). The length of the CDR3 is 12 residues. The V end lost 5 bases, the J end lost 12 bases, and 14 bases lay between the germline ends. Germline loops: CDR1 SGHTA, CDR2 FQGNSA. This CDR3 reads CASSTHRGGQFF. The DNA of the CDR3 is TGTGCCAGCAGCACCCATCGTGGGGGGCAGTTCTTC.

A note on this clone: Other DNA sequences from this sample encode an identical CDR3 as well. The chain employs TRBV2 and TRBJ1-1; the match to TRBD1 covers 7 bases. With V trimmed by 4 bases and J by 2 bases, 1 base remained unmatched. This CDR3 has 13 amino acids. Germline lookup yields CDR1 SNHLY and CDR2 FYNNEI. The CDR3 DNA follows: TGTGCCAGCAGTGGACAGGGCAACACTGAAGCTTTCTTT. Protein product: CASSGQGNTEAFF.

The chain combines TRBV6-5 with TRBJ1-1; D gene ambiguous. Germline CDR1 reads MNHEY; CDR2 reads SVGAGI. V lost 2 bases to trimming and J lost 5 bases, with 15 bases between them. The CDR3 spans 15 residues. CDR3 in DNA: TGTGCCAGCAGTTACCCTCCGACACCCGGGACTGAAGCTTTCTTT. Translating gives CASSYPPTPGTEAFF.

This clone was observed a handful of times. The chain uses TRBV5-6 and TRBJ2-3; D unresolved. V was trimmed by 0 bases and J by 4 bases, leaving 3 bases between them. The CDR3 length is 12 residues. Germline lookup yields CDR1 SGHDT and CDR2 YYEEEE. The CDR3 here is CASSLAADTQYF. The CDR3, as DNA: TGTGCCAGCAGCTTGGCCGCAGATACGCAGTATTTT.

The chain links TRBV15 to TRBJ2-7; 9 bases map to TRBD2. This CDR3 region has 15 residues. The germline V gene encodes CDR1 LNHNV and CDR2 YYDKDF (reference sequence). V was clipped by 3 bases and J by 3 bases; unmatched bases: 6. The CDR3, as DNA: TGTGCCACCAGCAGCGCGGGAGGGACTGGCTACGAGCAGTACTTC. Encoded protein: CATSSAGGTGYEQYF.